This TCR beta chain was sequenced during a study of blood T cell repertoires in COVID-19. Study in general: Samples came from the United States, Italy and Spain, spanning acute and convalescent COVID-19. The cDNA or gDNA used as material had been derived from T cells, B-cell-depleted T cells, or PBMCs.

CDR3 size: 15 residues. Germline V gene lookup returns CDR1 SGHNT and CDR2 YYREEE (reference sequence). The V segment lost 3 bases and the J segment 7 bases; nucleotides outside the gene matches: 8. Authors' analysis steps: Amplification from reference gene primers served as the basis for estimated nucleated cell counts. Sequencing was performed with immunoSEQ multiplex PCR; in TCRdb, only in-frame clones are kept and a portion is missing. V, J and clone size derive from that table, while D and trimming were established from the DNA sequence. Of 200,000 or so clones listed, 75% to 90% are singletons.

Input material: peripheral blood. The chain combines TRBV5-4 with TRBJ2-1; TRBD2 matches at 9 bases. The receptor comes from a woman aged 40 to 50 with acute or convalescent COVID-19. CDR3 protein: CASSSGSTSGNEQFF. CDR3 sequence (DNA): TGTGCCAGCAGCTCGGGGAGCACTAGCGGGAATGAGCAGTTCTTC.